This T cell receptor (beta chain) was profiled in a study of long-term antiretroviral therapy in people with HIV. Findings of the study overall: Diversity went up after ART and still fell short of transplant donor controls. The clones with expansion before ART were dominant in the repertoire at all time points. Repertoires in HIV (unlike those of controls) had narrower CDR3 length ranges.

The assay used was immunoSEQ (version v3.0), run at survey level. Generated by immunoSEQ multiplex PCR, the TCRdb table keeps only in-frame clones and is missing some. The sample has roughly 20,000 clones, about nine tenths seen once. A few counts support this clone. The antigen remains unidentified. The CDR3 length is 16 residues. V lost 2 bases and J 2 bases, leaving 13 bases between the germline ends. Germline assignment: CDR1 MNHEY and CDR2 SMNVEV (reference sequence). This sequence joins TRBV27 and TRBJ1-5; D is uncertain. The receptor was derived from a man in his forties with HIV. This specimen consisted of unsorted PBMCs, obtained 0.5 years after starting antiretroviral therapy. The CDR3 nucleotides are TGTGCCAGCAGTTTACGGGATCCTGTGGGCAATCAGCCCCAGCATTTT. It is translated as CASSLRDPVGNQPQHF.